Ten or more counts support the clone carrying this TCR beta chain. This entry belongs to a study of T cells in Graves' hyperthyroidism and ophthalmopathy. From RNA transcripts, TCR beta CDR3 regions were amplified. The HTBI primer set served for first-round RT-PCR of the TCR CDR3. MiXCR, run by TCRdb on the multiplex PCR reads, gives a single entry per CDR3 protein. The sample consists of 620,000 or so distinct CDR3 sequences, roughly 15% of them appearing once. This CDR3 has 16 residues. Trimming removed 4 bases from V and 4 bases from J; junction bases left unmatched: 5. Germline V gives CDR1 SGHTA, CDR2 FQGNSA.

This sequence originates from a woman in her fifties or sixties with Graves' ophthalmopathy. Sequenced sample: blood. This rearrangement joins TRBV7-2 to TRBJ2-2, with 11 bases that match TRBD2. DNA for the CDR3: TGTGCCAGCAGCTCATCTAGCGGGAGGAGCACCGGGGAGCTGTTTTTT. Its translation: CASSSSSGRSTGELFF.